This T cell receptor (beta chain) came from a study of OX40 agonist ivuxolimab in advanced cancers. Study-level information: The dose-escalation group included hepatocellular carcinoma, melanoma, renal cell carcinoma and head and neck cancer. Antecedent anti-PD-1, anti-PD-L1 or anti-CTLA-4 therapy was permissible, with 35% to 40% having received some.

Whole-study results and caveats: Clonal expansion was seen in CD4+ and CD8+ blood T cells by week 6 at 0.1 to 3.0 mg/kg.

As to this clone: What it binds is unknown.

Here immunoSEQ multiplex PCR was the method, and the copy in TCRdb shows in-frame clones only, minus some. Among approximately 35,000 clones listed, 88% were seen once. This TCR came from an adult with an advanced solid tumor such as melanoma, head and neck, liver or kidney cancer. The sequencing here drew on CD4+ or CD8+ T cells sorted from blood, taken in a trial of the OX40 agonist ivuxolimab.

Written as DNA, the CDR3 is TGTGCCAGCAGCGGTAGAGGGTGGAAAAACAATGAGCAGTTCTTC. Protein: CASSGRGWKNNEQFF. The rearrangement uses TRBV9 and TRBJ2-1; TRBD2 is a possible D gene (5 bases). V was pared by 3 bases and J by 5 bases, with 15 bases between. CDR1 SGDLS and CDR2 YYNGEE come from the germline V gene. The CDR3 runs 15 residues.